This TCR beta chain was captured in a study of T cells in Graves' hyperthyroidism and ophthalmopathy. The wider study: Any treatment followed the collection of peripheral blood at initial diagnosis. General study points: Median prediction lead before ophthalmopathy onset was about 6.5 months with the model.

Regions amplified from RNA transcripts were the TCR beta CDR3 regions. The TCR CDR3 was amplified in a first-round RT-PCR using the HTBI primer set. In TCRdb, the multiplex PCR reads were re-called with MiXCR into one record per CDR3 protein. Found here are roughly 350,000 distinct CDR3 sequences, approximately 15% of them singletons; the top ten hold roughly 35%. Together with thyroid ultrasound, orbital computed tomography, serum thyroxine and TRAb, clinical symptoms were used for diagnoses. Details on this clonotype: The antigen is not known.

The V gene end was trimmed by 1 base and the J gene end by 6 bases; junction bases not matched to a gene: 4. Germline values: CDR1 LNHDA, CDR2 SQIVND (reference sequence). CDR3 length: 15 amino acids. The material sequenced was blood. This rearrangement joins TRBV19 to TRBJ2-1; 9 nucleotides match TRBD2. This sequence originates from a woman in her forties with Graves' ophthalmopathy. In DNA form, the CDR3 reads TGTGCCAGTAGTATAGTAGCGGGGGCGGTCAATGAGCAGTTCTTC. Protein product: CASSIVAGAVNEQFF.